The T cell receptor beta chain described here comes from a study of blood T cell repertoires in COVID-19. Trimming cost V 0 bases and J 2 bases, with 10 bases left between them. This CDR3 is built from 16 residues. Germline lookup yields CDR1 SGHDN and CDR2 FVKESK. This clone was seen a few times. Method: immunoSEQ multiplex PCR; TCRdb's copy keeps in-frame clones and lacks some. The sample has 200,000 to 250,000 clones; approximately 84% are singletons. This TCR derives from a man aged 40-55 years who had recovered from COVID-19. The sequencing sample was made of PBMCs or T cells enriched from blood (not recorded which). This chain connects TRBV14 to TRBJ2-2; weak D call: TRBD1 (6 bases). DNA for the CDR3: TGTGCCAGCAGCCAAGATCTGGGACATAACACCGGGGAGCTGTTTTTT. Amino acids: CASSQDLGHNTGELFF.